These 14 T cell receptor beta chains share one sample of origin, sequenced in a study of beta chain features in type 1 diabetes. All of the isolated RNA was reverse transcribed, so expressed TCRB transcripts were sequenced. The data were produced by immunoSEQ multiplex PCR, yet TCRdb's version contains in-frame clones alone and is incomplete. The sample contains about 360,000 clones, around an eighth of which appear only once. Sequenced input: naive CD4+ T cells from blood. Every receptor here comes from a man in his late teens or twenties in good health.

The chain has TRBV6-6 and TRBJ2-7; D is undetermined. The CDR3 loop spans 12 amino acids. Per germline, CDR1 MNHNY and CDR2 SVGAGI (reference sequence). The V end was cut by 4 bases, the J end by 7 bases, with 11 bases between. The CDR3 region is CASSFVFGEQYF. CDR3 sequence (DNA): TGTGCCAGCAGTTTTGTTTTCGGTGAGCAGTACTTC.

The gene calls are TRBV4-3 and TRBJ2-5; 7 nucleotides agree with TRBD2. V gave up 2 bases and J gave up 5 bases; unmatched junction bases: 8. CDR1 LGHNA and CDR2 YSLEER come from the germline V gene. There are 15 residues in the CDR3. The CDR3 bases are TGCGCCAGCAGCCAACCAGCGGGGCTCTTTGAGACCCAGTACTTC. Residues: CASSQPAGLFETQYF.

This clone was seen more than once but under ten times. This chain links TRBV7-9 with TRBJ2-7, with D tentatively TRBD1 (6 bases). CDR1 and CDR2 (germline): SEHNR, FQNEAQ (reference sequence). Trimming removed 5 bases from V and 2 bases from J, with 10 bases in between. The CDR3 contains 13 residues. Written as DNA, the CDR3 is TGTGCCAGCAGCCCGGACAGAGCCTACGAGCAGTACTTC. Translation: CASSPDRAYEQYF. The variable domain in full, with the rest retrieved from reference TRBV7-9 and TRBJ2-7, is DTGVSQNPRHKITKRGQNVTFRCDPISEHNRLYWYRQTLGQGPEFLTYFQNEAQLEKSRLLSDRFSAERPKGSFSTLEIQRTEQGDSAMYLCASSPDRAYEQYFGPGTRLTVT.

This sequence joins TRBV7-9 and TRBJ2-2; 9 positions match TRBD2. Germline loops: CDR1 SEHNR, CDR2 FQNEAQ (reference sequence). V lost 4 bases and J lost 0; bases outside the gene matches: 6. The CDR3 length is 17 residues. CDR3 amino acids: CASSYSGGLSNTGELFF. CDR3 sequence (DNA): TGTGCCAGCAGCTATAGCGGGGGCCTATCGAACACCGGGGAGCTGTTTTTT. Drawing the rest from reference TRBV7-9 and TRBJ2-2, the complete variable domain is DTGVSQNPRHKITKRGQNVTFRCDPISEHNRLYWYRQTLGQGPEFLTYFQNEAQLEKSRLLSDRFSAERPKGSFSTLEIQRTEQGDSAMYLCASSYSGGLSNTGELFFGEGSRLTVL.

This chain's CDR3 is CASSLSADGSTDTQYF. For the CDR3, the DNA is TGTGCCAGCAGTTTATCAGCGGACGGAAGCACAGATACGCAGTATTTT. The gene calls are TRBV27 and TRBJ2-3; TRBD2 might be the D (5 bases). The CDR3 runs to 16 residues. Trimming removed 0 bases from V and 0 bases from J, with 10 bases in between. The germline CDR1 and CDR2 sequences are MNHEY and SMNVEV (reference sequence).

The rearrangement joins TRBV6-1 to TRBJ1-5; possibly TRBD1 for D (6 bases). Trimming cost V 7 bases and J 3 bases, with 13 bases left between them. The CDR3 has 14 amino acids. Germline V gives CDR1 MNHNS, CDR2 SASEGT. CDR3 in DNA: TGTGCCAGCAATACAGGACAGCCCAATCAGCCCCAGCATTTT. Protein product: CASNTGQPNQPQHF.

The genes are TRBV5-1 and TRBJ2-1, with 10 bases matching TRBD1. J lost 9 bases, V lost 2 bases, and 8 bases had no gene match. In germline, CDR1 is SGHRS, CDR2 YFSETQ. CDR3 length: 15 amino acids. Written as DNA, the CDR3 is TGCGCCAGCAGCTTCGGACAGGGGGTTGAAGGTGAGCAGTTCTTC. This encodes CASSFGQGVEGEQFF.

This clone was counted only a few times. The chain links TRBV2 to TRBJ1-1, with a weak D call TRBD1 (5 bases). The V and J ends lost 7 bases and 3 bases respectively, with 9 bases between them. The CDR3 totals 12 residues. Per the germline V gene, CDR1 is SNHLY and CDR2 is FYNNEI. CDR3 loop: CASTNRYTEAFF. CDR3 bases: TGTGCCAGCACAAACAGGTACACTGAAGCTTTCTTT.

Only a few counts were recorded for this clone. The J gene is TRBJ1-1, the V gene TRBV6-5, with unresolved D. The CDR3 spans 15 residues. The germline V gene has CDR1 MNHEY and CDR2 SVGAGI. Trimming removed 4 bases at V and 5 bases at J, with 17 bases between. CDR3 bases: TGTGCCAGCAGTTCTCCAAGCAACGGAGAAACTGAAGCTTTCTTT. The encoded protein is CASSSPSNGETEAFF.

The V gene is TRBV19, the J gene TRBJ2-7; possibly TRBD1 for D (5 bases). The length of the CDR3 is 13 residues. Germline V gene data show CDR1 as LNHDA and CDR2 as SQIVND (reference sequence). Trimming took off 1 base at V and 2 bases at J, with 6 bases between the two ends. The CDR3 DNA reads as TGTGCCAGTAGTATAGCACAGGCCTACGAGCAGTACTTC. It codes for CASSIAQAYEQYF.

This clone was picked up a small number of times. The J gene is TRBJ2-1, the V gene TRBV30; the D gene is possibly TRBD2 (6 bases). V lost 4 bases and J 4 bases, leaving 11 bases between the germline ends. Germline V lookup: CDR1 GTSNPN, CDR2 SVGIG (reference sequence). CDR3 length: 13 amino acids. The CDR3 nucleotides read TGTGCCTGGACCCCAGCGGGTTACAATGAGCAGTTCTTC. Translating gives CAWTPAGYNEQFF. Drawing the rest from reference TRBV30 and TRBJ2-1, the complete variable domain is SQTIHQWPATLVQPVGSPLSLECTVEGTSNPNLYWYRQAAGRGLQLLFYSVGIGQISSEVPQNLSASRPQDRQFILSSKKLLLSDSGFYLCAWTPAGYNEQFFGPGTRLTVL.

The chain links TRBV5-4 to TRBJ2-5; D is unresolved. There are 15 residues in the CDR3. Trimming stripped 1 base from V and 3 bases from J, with 13 bases between. Germline V CDR1 and CDR2: SGHNT, YYREEE (reference sequence). CDR3 in DNA: TGTGCCAGCAGCTTGTCTTTGGGCAGAAAAGAGACCCAGTACTTC. Protein product: CASSLSLGRKETQYF.

This clone was seen a few times. The rearrangement uses TRBV20-1 and TRBJ2-5; D is ambiguous. The CDR3 spans 11 residues. V was trimmed by 4 bases and J by 1 base, leaving 4 bases between them. The germline V gene encodes CDR1 DFQATT and CDR2 SNEGSKA (reference sequence). The CDR3 nucleotides read TGCAGTGCTACCTTCCAAGAGACCCAGTACTTC. It encodes CSATFQETQYF.

This chain links TRBV2 with TRBJ2-5; 9 nucleotides align to TRBD2. V shed 4 bases and J 5 bases; nucleotides not matched to a gene: 11. Germline V gives CDR1 SNHLY, CDR2 FYNNEI. This CDR3 region has 16 residues. The CDR3 DNA is TGTGCCAGCAGTGGTCGCCAAGCGGGAGGCGGGGAGACCCAGTACTTC. It yields the protein CASSGRQAGGGETQYF.